This TCR beta chain was found in a study of long-term antiretroviral therapy in people with HIV. The study, taken as a whole, reports: HIV repertoires showed narrower CDR3 length ranges than controls.

V lost 4 bases and J lost 6, with 23 bases in between. There are 17 residues in the CDR3. The germline gives CDR1 SGDLS, CDR2 YYNGEE. Researchers report immunoSEQ v3.0 was run at survey level. Assay: immunoSEQ multiplex PCR; the TCRdb copy retains only in-frame clones and omits some. This sample yields about 16,000 clones, of which about 86% are seen a single time; around 15% belongs to the top ten. Concerning this clone itself: The antigen is not known.

Inclusion required at least two post-ART and at least one pre-ART PBMC samples. People in the study who had HIV all got their treatment in the United States. The chain recombines TRBV9 with TRBJ2-1; possible D gene TRBD1, 5 bases. This material consisted of unsorted PBMCs, taken more than 2.2 years before starting antiretroviral therapy. The receptor comes from a woman aged 25 to 39 with HIV. The CDR3 coding sequence is TGTGCCAGCAGCTTCTTGGGCAAGGGGTTCAAAAGCAATGAGCAGTTCTTC. Encoded protein: CASSFLGKGFKSNEQFF.